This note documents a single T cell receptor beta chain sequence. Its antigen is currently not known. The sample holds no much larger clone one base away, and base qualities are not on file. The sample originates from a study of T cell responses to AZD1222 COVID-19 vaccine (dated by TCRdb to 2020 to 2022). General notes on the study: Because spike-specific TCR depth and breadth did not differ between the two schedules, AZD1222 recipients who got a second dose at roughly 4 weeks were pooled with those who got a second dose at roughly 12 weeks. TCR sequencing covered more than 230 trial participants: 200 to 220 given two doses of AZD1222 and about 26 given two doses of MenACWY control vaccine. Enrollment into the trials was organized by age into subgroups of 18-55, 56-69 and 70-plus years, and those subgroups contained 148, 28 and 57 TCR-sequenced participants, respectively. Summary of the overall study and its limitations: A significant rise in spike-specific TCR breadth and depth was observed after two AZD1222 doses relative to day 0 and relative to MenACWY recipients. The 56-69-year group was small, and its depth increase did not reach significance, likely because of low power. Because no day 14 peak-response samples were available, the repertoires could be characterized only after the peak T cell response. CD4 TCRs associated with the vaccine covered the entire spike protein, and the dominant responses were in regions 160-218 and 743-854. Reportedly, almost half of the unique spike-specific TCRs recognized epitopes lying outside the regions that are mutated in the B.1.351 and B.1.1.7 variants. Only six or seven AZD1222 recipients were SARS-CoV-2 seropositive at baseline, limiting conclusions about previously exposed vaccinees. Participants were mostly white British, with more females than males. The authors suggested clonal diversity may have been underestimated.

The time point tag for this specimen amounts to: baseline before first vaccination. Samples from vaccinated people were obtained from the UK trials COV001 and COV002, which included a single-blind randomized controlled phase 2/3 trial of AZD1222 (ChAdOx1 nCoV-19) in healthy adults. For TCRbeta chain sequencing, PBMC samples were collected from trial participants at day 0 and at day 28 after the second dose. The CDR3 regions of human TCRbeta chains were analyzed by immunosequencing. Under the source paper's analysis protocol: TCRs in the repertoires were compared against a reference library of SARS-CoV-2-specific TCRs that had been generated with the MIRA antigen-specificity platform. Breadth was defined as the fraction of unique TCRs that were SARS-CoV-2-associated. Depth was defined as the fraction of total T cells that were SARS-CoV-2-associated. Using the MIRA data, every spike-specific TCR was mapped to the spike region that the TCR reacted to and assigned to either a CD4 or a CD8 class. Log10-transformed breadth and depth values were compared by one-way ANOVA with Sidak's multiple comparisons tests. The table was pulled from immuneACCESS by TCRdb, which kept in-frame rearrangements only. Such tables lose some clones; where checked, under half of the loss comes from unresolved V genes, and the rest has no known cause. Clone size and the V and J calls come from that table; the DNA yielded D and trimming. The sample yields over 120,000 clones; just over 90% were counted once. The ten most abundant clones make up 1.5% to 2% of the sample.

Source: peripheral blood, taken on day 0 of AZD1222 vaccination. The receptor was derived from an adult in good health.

DNA sequence: TGTGCCAGTAGTACGGGCCTAGTTTCGGGTTCTGGGGCCAACGTCCTGACTTTC. This translates into CASSTGLVSGSGANVLTF. The sequence joins TRBV19 to TRBJ2-6; the D gene lacks a confident call. The CDR1 and CDR2 encoded by the germline V gene (reference sequence) are LNHDA and SQIVND. The V and J ends are trimmed by 4 bases and 1 base, leaving 17 bases between them. Spanning cysteine to phenylalanine, the CDR3 consists of 18 amino acids. Only the CDR3 DNA stays, 54 bases, in frame from base 1.